This TCR beta chain appears in the sequencing data of a study of spatial heterogeneity in lung cancer. The time point was: sample taken at primary tumor resection. The authors sequenced whole RNA from tumor, nontumor lung or frozen PBMC without sorting. Samples came from 72 TRACERx patients with untreated early-stage lung cancer. TCRdb redid the calling of the 5' RACE reads with MiXCR, one entry per CDR3 protein. Among 40,000 to 45,000 distinct CDR3 sequences listed, approximately 6.5% were seen once. The CDR3 is made up of 13 amino acids. Trimming pared 6 bases from V and 0 bases from J, leaving 6 bases between. Germline CDR1 is SNHLY and CDR2 is FYNNEI.

This clonotype was obtained from a female donor with early-stage non-small cell lung cancer. The gene calls are TRBV2 and TRBJ2-4; D call uncertain. Sequences were derived from PBMCs, sampled at surgery. The DNA for the CDR3 is TGTGCCAGCAGCCTGCTAGCCAAAAACATTCAGTACTTC. Protein sequence: CASSLLAKNIQYF.